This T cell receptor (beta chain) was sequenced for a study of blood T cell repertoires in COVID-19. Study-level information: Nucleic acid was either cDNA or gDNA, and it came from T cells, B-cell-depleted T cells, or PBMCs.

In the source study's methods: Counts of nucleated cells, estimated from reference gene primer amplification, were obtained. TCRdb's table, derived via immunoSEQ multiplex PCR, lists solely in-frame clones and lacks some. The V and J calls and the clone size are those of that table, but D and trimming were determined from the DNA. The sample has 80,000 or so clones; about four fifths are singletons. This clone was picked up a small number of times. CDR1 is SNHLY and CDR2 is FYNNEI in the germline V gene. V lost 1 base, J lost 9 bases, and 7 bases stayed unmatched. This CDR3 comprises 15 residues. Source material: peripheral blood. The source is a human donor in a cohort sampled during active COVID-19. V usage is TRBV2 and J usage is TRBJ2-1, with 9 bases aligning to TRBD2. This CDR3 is CASSEVASGAGEQFF. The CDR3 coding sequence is TGTGCCAGCAGTGAAGTCGCTAGCGGGGCGGGTGAGCAGTTCTTC.